This T cell receptor (beta chain) comes out of a study of CD8 T cells in Susac syndrome. The CDR3 spans 15 residues. J was trimmed by 3 bases and V by 2 bases; bases with no gene match: 5. CDR1 GTSNPN and CDR2 SVGIG come from the germline V gene (reference sequence). It was with random hexamers that roughly 0.45 to 1 ug RNA was reverse transcribed. Amplification of TCR beta CDR3 by immunoSEQ multiplex PCR spanned 54 Vbeta and 13 Jbeta. A single record per CDR3 protein comes from TCRdb applying MiXCR to the immunoSEQ multiplex PCR reads. This table holds 65,000 to 80,000 distinct CDR3 sequences, 91% found once. Sequencing of TCR beta was performed on blood CD8+ and CD4+ T cells.

The sequence was obtained from a human donor with multiple sclerosis. The sequencing input was CD8+ T cells from PBMCs. This chain uses TRBV30 with TRBJ2-3, with 10 bases fitting TRBD2. DNA of the CDR3: TGTGCCTGGAGTTCCACTAGCGGGACAACAGATACGCAGTATTTT. The encoded protein is CAWSSTSGTTDTQYF. Variable domain in full (rest from reference TRBV30 and TRBJ2-3): SQTIHQWPATLVQPVGSPLSLECTVEGTSNPNLYWYRQAAGRGLQLLFYSVGIGQISSEVPQNLSASRPQDRQFILSSKKLLLSDSGFYLCAWSSTSGTTDTQYFGPGTRLTVL.